The 21 T cell receptor beta chains reported below all come from one sample, sequenced in a study of blood T cell repertoires in COVID-19. Clones were sequenced by immunoSEQ multiplex PCR, and TCRdb holds only the in-frame ones, with some missing. The data show over 300,000 clones, with 70% to 90% seen just once and roughly 2.3% held by the top ten. The specimen was PBMCs or T cells enriched from blood (not recorded which). The source is a man younger than 40 who had recovered from COVID-19.

This sequence joins TRBV5-6 and TRBJ1-6; the D is unclear. The V gene's germline CDR1 is SGHDT and CDR2 YYEEEE. CDR3 length: 15 amino acids. Trimming pared 0 bases from V and 10 bases from J, leaving 14 bases between. CDR3 loop: CASSLADRRGSPLHF. In DNA, the CDR3 is TGTGCCAGCAGCTTGGCCGATCGGCGGGGATCACCCCTCCACTTT. The whole variable domain, filled in from reference TRBV5-6 and TRBJ1-6, reads DAGVTQSPTHLIKTRGQQVTLRCSPKSGHDTVSWYQQALGQGPQFIFQYYEEEERQRGNFPDRFSGHQFPNYSSELNVNALLLGDSALYLCASSLADRRGSPLHFGNGTRLTVT.

The V and J genes are TRBV6-5 and TRBJ1-6, with no clear D. The V end lost 4 bases, the J end lost 0 bases, and 7 bases lay between the germline ends. This CDR3 is 15 amino acids long. The germline CDR1 and CDR2 sequences are MNHEY and SVGAGI. The DNA of the CDR3 is TGTGCCAGCAGTTTAGGGAGCTCCTATAATTCACCCCTCCACTTT. As protein: CASSLGSSYNSPLHF.

The chain couples TRBV5-5 to TRBJ1-6; maybe TRBD1 (5 bases). Per the germline V gene, CDR1 is SGHKS and CDR2 is YYEKEE (reference sequence). Trimming removed 3 bases at V and 6 bases at J, with 10 bases between. CDR3 length equals 14 residues. For the CDR3, the DNA is TGTGCCAGCAGCTCGGGACTTAGTAATTCACCCCTCCACTTT. It yields the protein CASSSGLSNSPLHF.

This chain joins TRBV5-1 and TRBJ2-7; D might be TRBD1 (6 bases). The CDR3 runs to 15 residues. Per germline, CDR1 SGHRS and CDR2 YFSETQ. Trimming shortened V by 4 bases and J by 1 base, and 15 bases separated the two germline ends. CDR3 loop: CASSNRDTFSYEQYF. Written as DNA, the CDR3 is TGCGCCAGCAGCAACCGGGACACCTTTTCCTACGAGCAGTACTTC.

The CDR3 loop is CASSIRGGGANTEAFF. CDR3 coding DNA: TGTGCCAGTAGTATTCGTGGCGGGGGTGCGAACACTGAAGCTTTCTTT. V usage is TRBV19 and J usage is TRBJ1-1; possibly TRBD1 for D (5 bases). The CDR3 is made up of 16 amino acids. The germline V gene has CDR1 LNHDA and CDR2 SQIVND (reference sequence). V was shortened by 3 bases and J by 1 base, with 15 bases between the two germline ends.

J is TRBJ2-7 and V is TRBV4-3; no clear D gene. The V and J ends lost 4 bases and 5 bases respectively, with 12 bases between them. CDR1 LGHNA and CDR2 YSLEER come from the germline V gene. CDR3 length: 13 amino acids. CDR3 amino acids: CASSRSGPDEQYF. CDR3 DNA: TGCGCCAGCAGCCGCAGTGGGCCGGACGAGCAGTACTTC.

The chain joins TRBV6-5 to TRBJ1-5; D ambiguous. The ends were cut back, 6 bases at V and 4 bases at J, with 10 bases in the middle. The germline CDR1 and CDR2 sequences are MNHEY and SVGAGI. This CDR3 has 13 amino acids. CDR3 coding DNA: TGTGCCAGCAGACACGACGGGAATCAGCCCCAGCATTTT. Amino acids: CASRHDGNQPQHF.

This clone was seen only once. V and J are TRBV7-8 and TRBJ1-4; no definite D call. CDR3 size: 16 residues. Germline CDR1 is SGHVS and CDR2 is FQNEAQ. The V end was cut by 4 bases, the J end by 5 bases, with 17 bases between. The CDR3 spells CASSSQKGALNEKLFF. The CDR3 nucleotides read TGTGCCAGCAGCTCCCAGAAGGGAGCCTTGAATGAAAAACTGTTTTTT.

This chain joins TRBV2 and TRBJ2-7; D possibly corresponds to TRBD2 (5 bases). CDR3 size: 16 residues. Trimming pared 6 bases from V and 1 base from J, leaving 19 bases between. Germline V lookup: CDR1 SNHLY, CDR2 FYNNEI. The CDR3 is CASSNPHSTGSYEQYF. The CDR3 region has the DNA TGTGCCAGCAGCAATCCACACTCCACGGGGTCCTACGAGCAGTACTTC.

This clone was seen more than once but under ten times. Compared with germline, one end of the junction differs, possibly owing to a read error. The gene calls are TRBV7-7 and TRBJ1-2; D might be TRBD1 (5 bases). Germline CDR1 SSHAT, CDR2 FNYEAQ (reference sequence). The CDR3 has 16 residues. The CDR3 DNA sequence: TGTGCTAGCAGCTTACTTAATTTTGGGGGGGACTATGGCTACACCTTC. Translation: CASSLLNFGGDYGYTF.

This clone was picked up a small number of times. The chain joins TRBV10-1 to TRBJ1-5; possible D gene TRBD1, 5 bases. The V gene's germline CDR1 is WNHNN and CDR2 SYGVQD (reference sequence). V was cut by 9 bases and J by 2 bases, with 29 bases left in between. This CDR3 comprises 19 residues. The CDR3 DNA reads as TGCGCCAGAGCTCGACCGATGGAAGGAGGGGTGAAGGGCAATCAGCCCCAGCATTTT. Residues: CARARPMEGGVKGNQPQHF.

This clone showed up just once. The chain has TRBV5-1 and TRBJ2-5; the D gene is possibly TRBD1 (5 bases). V lost 1 base to trimming and J lost 2 bases, with 9 bases between them. The germline V gene encodes CDR1 SGHRS and CDR2 YFSETQ. The CDR3 length is 14 residues. CDR3 protein: CASSLIGVQETQYF. CDR3 nucleotide sequence: TGCGCCAGCAGCTTGATAGGGGTACAAGAGACCCAGTACTTC.

This clone showed up just a few times. The V gene is TRBV13, the J gene TRBJ1-1; the D is unclear. Trimming cost V 0 bases and J 5 bases, with 10 bases left between them. This CDR3 is 14 amino acids long. Germline lookup yields CDR1 PRHDT and CDR2 FYEKMQ (reference sequence). The CDR3 sequence is CASSLGQVVTEAFF. As DNA, the CDR3 is TGTGCCAGCAGCTTAGGGCAGGTGGTTACTGAAGCTTTCTTT.

The V gene is TRBV18, the J gene TRBJ1-2; TRBD1 might be the D (6 bases). CDR1 is KGHSH, CDR2 LQKENI, per germline. CDR3 length equals 13 residues. V was cut by 3 bases and J by 4 bases, with 9 bases left in between. In nucleotides, the CDR3 is TGTGCCAGCTCACCCGGGACAAGCTATGGCTACACCTTC. It translates to CASSPGTSYGYTF.

This chain uses TRBV29-1 with TRBJ1-1, with 8 bases lining up with TRBD1. The germline V gene encodes CDR1 SQVTM and CDR2 ANQGSEA. The CDR3 totals 13 residues. Losses at the gene ends were 6 bases for V and 3 bases for J; bases not matched to a gene: 6. This CDR3 reads CSVGQGFDTEAFF. CDR3 coding DNA: TGCAGCGTCGGACAGGGTTTTGACACTGAAGCTTTCTTT. Variable domain in full (rest from reference TRBV29-1 and TRBJ1-1): SAVISQKPSRDICQRGTSLTIQCQVDSQVTMMFWYRQQPGQSLTLIATANQGSEATYESGFVIDKFPISRPNLTFSTLTVSNMSPEDSSIYLCSVGQGFDTEAFFGQGTRLTVV.

This chain uses TRBV11-1 with TRBJ2-7; 8 nucleotides align to TRBD1. V lost 5 bases and J lost 6; bases outside the gene matches: 6. The CDR3 is made up of 13 amino acids. Germline CDR1 is SGHAT and CDR2 is FQDESV (reference sequence). CDR3 loop: CASSPGTGGEQYF. The CDR3 DNA is TGTGCCAGCAGCCCAGGGACAGGCGGCGAGCAGTACTTC. Full variable domain (missing parts from reference TRBV11-1 and TRBJ2-7): EAEVAQSPRYKITEKSQAVAFWCDPISGHATLYWYRQILGQGPELLVQFQDESVVDDSQLPKDRFSAERLKGVDSTLKIQPAELGDSAMYLCASSPGTGGEQYFGPGTRLTVT.

The chain recombines TRBV4-3 with TRBJ2-1; 11 positions agree with TRBD2. There are 18 residues in the CDR3. The germline gives CDR1 LGHNA, CDR2 YSLEER. Germline trimming cut 1 base from V and 4 bases from J; bases unmatched to any gene: 9. The CDR3 sequence is CASSQGGLAGGSYNEQFF. As DNA, the CDR3 is TGCGCCAGCAGCCAAGGGGGTCTAGCGGGGGGTTCTTACAATGAGCAGTTCTTC.

This chain joins TRBV30 and TRBJ2-7, with D perhaps TRBD1 (5 bases). The CDR3 totals 12 residues. Per germline, CDR1 GTSNPN and CDR2 SVGIG (reference sequence). Trimming removed 3 bases at V and 8 bases at J, with 14 bases between. The CDR3 coding sequence is TGTGCCTGGAGAGACAGATCTACGAAGCAGTACTTC. Protein sequence: CAWRDRSTKQYF.

This sequence joins TRBV6-4 and TRBJ2-1; 11 nucleotides match TRBD2. Per germline, CDR1 MRHNA and CDR2 SNTAGT. V shed 0 bases, J shed 9 bases, and the junction held 13 bases outside the gene matches. The CDR3 consists of 18 residues. CDR3 sequence (DNA): TGTGCCAGCAGTGACTCCAGCTTAGCGGGGGGGCCGAATGGTGAGCAGTTCTTC. It is translated as CASSDSSLAGGPNGEQFF.

The sample holds one count of this clone. The chain links TRBV6-2 or TRBV6-3 to TRBJ1-1, with D perhaps TRBD1 (6 bases). The CDR3 is 16 amino acids. Germline loops: CDR1 MNHEY, CDR2 SVGEGT. V gave up 0 bases and J gave up 7 bases, with 18 bases separating them. CDR3 region: CASSYSHDRPFDEAFF. The CDR3 nucleotides read TGTGCCAGCAGTTACTCCCACGACAGGCCCTTCGATGAAGCTTTCTTT.

V and J are TRBV6-1 and TRBJ2-5; 12 bases agree with TRBD2. Trimming cost V 4 bases and J 5 bases; bases outside gene matches: 11. Germline CDR1 MNHNS, CDR2 SASEGT. The CDR3 sequence is 17 residues long. The CDR3 nucleotides are TGTGCCAGCAGTGTATCTAGCGGGGGGGCCGCAATCGAGACCCAGTACTTC. Its protein is CASSVSSGGAAIETQYF.